This T cell receptor (beta chain) was documented in a study of blood T cell repertoires in COVID-19 (dated by TCRdb to 2019 to 2021). Context from the whole study: Collaborator samples came from the United States, Italy and Spain and covered acute and convalescent phases of COVID-19. The material from the prospective study consisted of cDNA or gDNA derived from T cells, B-cell-depleted T cells, or PBMCs. Where HLA class I and class II types were available, the types were taken from metadata supplied by the sample provider, not from assay-based typing. Sample metadata almost always included a de-identified subject ID, COVID-19 status, age in years and sex. The repertoires were released in a freely available public database intended as a resource for research on the immune response to SARS-CoV-2. Samples came from the ongoing ImmuneRACE study (first 160 participants) plus 1,254 subjects from 6 global collaborators. Deeply sampled blood TCRbeta repertoires from subjects exposed to, actively infected with, or recovered from COVID-19 were included in the dataset. The paper's findings and limits, for the study overall: The amount of clinical and demographic metadata varied by source and participant and was provided uncurated.

From a lookup of the germline V gene, CDR1 and CDR2 are MNHEY and SVGAGI. The CDR3 spans 11 residues, from the cysteine through the phenylalanine. The read is trimmed to its CDR3 DNA, 33 bases read in frame from base 1. V loses 7 bases of germline sequence and J loses 5 bases, and the interval between the two ends is 8 bases. A remark on this clone: What this receptor recognizes is not known. Per-nucleotide qualities are absent, and no much larger clonotype sits a single base away.

Participants in the prospective study were aged roughly 18 to 89 years, lived in under 30 United States geographic areas, and enrolled through a virtual design. In the prospective study, participants were assigned to cohorts based on the clinical history participants reported in a screening survey and a study questionnaire. Recovered participants in ImmuneRACE Cohort 3 were defined by two consecutive negative NP/OP PCR tests, clearance by a healthcare professional, or resolution of symptoms. Mobile phlebotomists in the prospective study collected whole blood, serum and a nasopharyngeal or oropharyngeal swab from every participant. Additional blood draws and questionnaires over an approximately two-month period could optionally be provided by prospective study participants. Prospective study blood samples were shipped either frozen or at room temperature before DNA extraction. TCRbeta CDR3 regions were amplified from genomic DNA by means of the immunoSEQ Assay, a bias-controlled multiplex PCR. Per the source publication's procedure: The number of nucleated cells in each sample was estimated from the amplification of reference gene primers within the assay. To quantify the absolute abundance of each unique TCRbeta CDR3 rearrangement, sequence reads were collapsed and filtered. For each sample, productive Simpson clonality was calculated as the square root of Simpson's diversity index across productive rearrangements. TCRdb's version of the immuneACCESS table is confined to in-frame rearrangements and falls short of the full clone set. An unresolved V gene accounts for under half of the shortfall where checked; the remainder is of unknown origin. V and J calls and clone size follow that table, whereas D and trimming were derived from the DNA. A total of fewer than 200,000 clones appear in this sample, 82% of them only once. Of the sample, around 18% is held by the ten largest clones.

This TCR was recovered from a man aged 60 to 69 who had recovered from COVID-19. The rearranged chain carries TRBV6-5 and TRBJ2-5, with the identity of the D gene unclear. Sequenced: PBMCs or T cells enriched from blood (not recorded which). The CDR3 region has the sequence CASTKQETQYF. The sequenced DNA is TGTGCCAGCACAAAACAGGAGACCCAGTACTTC.